A single sample is the source of the 24 T cell receptor beta chains below, sequenced in a study of cytomegalovirus exposure and HLA in healthy donors. The PCR made use of 60 Vbeta and 13 Jbeta primers. Assay used: immunoSEQ multiplex PCR; TCRdb lists only in-frame clones, some missing. The repertoire has 170,000 or so clones, approximately 80% of them found once; the top ten carry approximately 3.4%. The specimen was PBMCs. These receptors all stem from a woman aged 45-59 years in good health and CMV-seropositive.

V is TRBV5-1 and J is TRBJ1-3; weak D call: TRBD1 (6 bases). The CDR3 has 15 amino acids. Per the germline V gene, CDR1 is SGHRS and CDR2 is YFSETQ. Between the trimmed V and J ends, which lost 5 bases and 1 base, there was a span of 13 bases. CDR3 protein: CASRPDRGSGNTIYF. The DNA of the CDR3 is TGCGCCAGCAGACCGGACAGAGGGTCTGGAAACACCATATATTTT.

This chain connects TRBV19 to TRBJ2-3; 10 bases match TRBD2. The CDR3 covers 18 residues. The germline V gene encodes CDR1 LNHDA and CDR2 SQIVND (reference sequence). Trimming at V came to 0 bases and at J to 0 bases, leaving 6 bases not matched to a gene. The CDR3 loop reads CASSIEGVLAGSTDTQYF. The CDR3 DNA follows: TGTGCCAGTAGTATAGAGGGGGTACTAGCGGGAAGCACAGATACGCAGTATTTT.

A note on this clone: Different DNA sequences within this sample yield the same CDR3. The chain joins TRBV7-2 to TRBJ2-5; D remains ambiguous. Between the trimmed V and J ends, which lost 1 base and 2 bases, there was a span of 8 bases. Germline assignment: CDR1 SGHTA and CDR2 FQGNSA. The CDR3 loop spans 14 amino acids. The chain's CDR3 is CASSLGGRQETQYF. The CDR3 DNA follows: TGTGCCAGCAGCTTAGGCGGTAGACAAGAGACCCAGTACTTC.

The chain couples TRBV27 to TRBJ1-4; 8 nucleotides match TRBD1. CDR1 and CDR2 (germline): MNHEY, SMNVEV (reference sequence). V dropped 5 bases and J dropped 3; count of bases not matched to a gene: 5. The CDR3 loop spans 15 amino acids. CDR3 amino acids: CASSPRGRPNEKLFF. Here the CDR3 DNA reads TGTGCCAGCAGTCCCAGGGGGCGCCCTAATGAAAAACTGTTTTTT. The variable domain in full, completed from reference TRBV27 and TRBJ1-4, reads EAQVTQNPRYLITVTGKKLTVTCSQNMNHEYMSWYRQDPGLGLRQIYYSMNVEVTDKGDVPEGYKVSRKEKRNFPLILESPSPNQTSLYFCASSPRGRPNEKLFFGSGTQLSVL.

This chain links TRBV4-2 with TRBJ2-3, with 9 positions matching TRBD2. Germline CDR1 is LGHNA and CDR2 is YNFKEQ. The V segment lost 4 bases and the J segment 0 bases; nucleotides outside the gene matches: 11. This CDR3 contains 18 residues. CDR3 loop: CASSLEIASGESTDTQYF. Here the CDR3 DNA reads TGTGCCAGCAGCCTAGAAATAGCTAGCGGGGAGAGCACAGATACGCAGTATTTT.

On this clone itself: A junction end diverges from the germline sequence, so it may reflect a read error. This chain connects TRBV15 to TRBJ1-5, with TRBD1 matching 8 bases. The CDR3 runs 14 residues. The germline V gene has CDR1 LNHNV and CDR2 YYDKDF (reference sequence). The CDR3 coding sequence is TGTGCCACCTGCAGGGACAGGAGCAATCAGCCCCAGCATTTT. Translated, it gives CATCRDRSNQPQHF.

In its sample, this clone was seen once. The chain couples TRBV5-1 to TRBJ1-2; 7 bases match TRBD1. The CDR3 is 12 amino acids. Per the germline V gene, CDR1 is SGHRS and CDR2 is YFSETQ. Trimming removed 7 bases from V and 6 bases from J; junction bases left unmatched: 6. CDR3 region: CASAETGNGYTF. CDR3 nucleotide sequence: TGCGCCAGCGCCGAGACAGGGAATGGCTACACCTTC. The whole variable domain, filled in from reference TRBV5-1 and TRBJ1-2, reads KAGVTQTPRYLIKTRGQQVTLSCSPISGHRSVSWYQQTPGQGLQFLFEYFSETQRNKGNFPGRFSGRQFSNSRSEMNVSTLELGDSALYLCASAETGNGYTFGSGTRLTVV.

A single count supports this clone. The chain combines TRBV20-1 with TRBJ1-2, with unresolved D. V lost 2 bases and J lost 1, with 2 bases in between. CDR1 is DFQATT and CDR2 is SNEGSKA in the germline V gene (reference sequence). The CDR3 is made up of 11 amino acids. CDR3 amino acids: CSARHNYGYTF. CDR3 in DNA: TGCAGTGCTAGACATAACTATGGCTACACCTTC.

The rearrangement joins TRBV18 to TRBJ1-5; maybe TRBD1 (6 bases). Trimming pared 2 bases from V and 3 bases from J, leaving 11 bases between. CDR3 length: 15 residues. Germline V gene lookup returns CDR1 KGHSH and CDR2 LQKENI. In DNA, the CDR3 is TGTGCCAGCTCACCAGCTACAGGGAACAATCAGCCCCAGCATTTT. It is translated as CASSPATGNNQPQHF.

The gene calls are TRBV6-5 and TRBJ1-6; 7 bases fit TRBD1. V was clipped by 5 bases and J by 7 bases; unmatched bases: 5. The length of the CDR3 is 14 residues. The germline CDR1 and CDR2 sequences are MNHEY and SVGAGI. Here the CDR3 DNA reads TGTGCCAGCAGTCGACAGGGAGTAAATTCACCCCTCCACTTT. This translates into CASSRQGVNSPLHF.

On this clone: This CDR3 is also generated by other DNA sequences in the sample. The chain employs TRBV5-6 and TRBJ1-1, with D unclear. Trimming pared 0 bases from V and 1 base from J, leaving 4 bases between. This CDR3 has 13 amino acids. Per the germline V gene, CDR1 is SGHDT and CDR2 is YYEEEE. The CDR3 coding sequence is TGTGCCAGCAGCTTGGCGGGGAACACTGAAGCTTTCTTT. Translation: CASSLAGNTEAFF.

This chain connects TRBV2 to TRBJ2-7; possibly TRBD1 for D (5 bases). Per germline, CDR1 SNHLY and CDR2 FYNNEI. CDR3 length equals 16 residues. V was clipped by 2 bases and J by 1 base, with 15 bases between them. This CDR3 reads CASSEFGPTVSYEQYF. The DNA for the CDR3 is TGTGCCAGCAGTGAATTCGGACCGACAGTTTCCTACGAGCAGTACTTC.

The rearrangement uses TRBV7-9 and TRBJ1-5, with D perhaps TRBD1 (6 bases). CDR3 length equals 15 residues. The ends were cut back, 8 bases at V and 7 bases at J, with 21 bases in the middle. Germline V lookup: CDR1 SEHNR, CDR2 FQNEAQ (reference sequence). CDR3 coding DNA: TGTGCCAGCGCCTCAGGCGGGGGCGCGGGGCAGCCCCAGCATTTT. Protein sequence: CASASGGGAGQPQHF.

V gene TRBV7-2 combines with J gene TRBJ2-7; TRBD2 aligns across 10 bases. The CDR3 is made up of 17 amino acids. With V trimmed by 6 bases and J by 0 bases, 11 bases remained unmatched. CDR1 is SGHTA, CDR2 FQGNSA, per germline. As DNA, the CDR3 is TGTGCCAGCAGGCTCGACCCAGCGGGGGGGTACTCCTACGAGCAGTACTTC. This translates into CASRLDPAGGYSYEQYF.

This clone was detected once. This CDR3 reads CASSARLWGTDTQYF. The DNA for the CDR3 is TGTGCCAGCTCCGCGAGACTGTGGGGCACAGATACGCAGTATTTT. This chain links TRBV7-8 with TRBJ2-3, with D hard to call. Germline CDR1 reads SGHVS; CDR2 reads FQNEAQ. V lost 8 bases and J 1 base, leaving 16 bases between the germline ends. This CDR3 comprises 15 residues.

Remarks on this clone: Distinct nucleotide sequences in the sample also encode this CDR3. The chain joins TRBV9 to TRBJ2-6; TRBD2 might be the D (6 bases). The CDR3 consists of 15 residues. Germline CDR1 is SGDLS and CDR2 is YYNGEE. V was shortened by 2 bases and J by 1 base, with 7 bases between the two germline ends. The CDR3 spells CASSVGGSGANVLTF. For the CDR3, the DNA is TGTGCCAGCAGCGTGGGGGGTTCTGGGGCCAACGTCCTGACTTTC.

The chain is built from TRBV9 and TRBJ2-1, with 8 bases lining up with TRBD2. Germline-derived CDR1 and CDR2 are SGDLS and YYNGEE. The CDR3 covers 16 residues. V was pared by 0 bases and J by 6 bases, with 8 bases of the junction left unmatched. CDR3 coding DNA: TGTGCCAGCAGCGTAGAGGCGGGGGGTAGGGGCAATGAGCAGTTCTTC. It encodes CASSVEAGGRGNEQFF.

The chain joins TRBV4-1 to TRBJ2-1; a weak D match, TRBD1 (6 bases). Germline V CDR1 and CDR2: MGHRA, YSYEKL. Trimming left V 1 base short and J 8 bases short, with 12 bases between. CDR3 length: 14 residues. CDR3 region: CASSQVLQGYEQFF. CDR3 DNA sequence: TGCGCCAGCAGCCAAGTTCTACAGGGATATGAGCAGTTCTTC.

This chain joins TRBV15 and TRBJ1-1; D is undetermined. V was shortened by 0 bases and J by 5 bases, with 10 bases between the two germline ends. This CDR3 contains 14 residues. CDR1 is LNHNV and CDR2 is YYDKDF in the germline V gene (reference sequence). Here the CDR3 reads CATSRDVEVTEAFF. DNA of the CDR3: TGTGCCACCAGCAGAGACGTCGAGGTAACTGAAGCTTTCTTT.

V gene TRBV6-4 combines with J gene TRBJ1-2, with 7 positions matching TRBD1. The CDR3 sequence is 15 residues long. CDR1 is MRHNA, CDR2 SNTAGT, per germline. Trimming at V came to 6 bases and at J to 2 bases, leaving 9 bases not matched to a gene. For the CDR3, the DNA is TGTGCCAGCAGACCGGACAGGACTTCGAACTATGGCTACACCTTC. Translated, it gives CASRPDRTSNYGYTF.

CDR3 protein: CASSLAGSYNEQFF. In DNA, the CDR3 is TGTGCCAGCAGCTTAGCCGGGTCCTACAATGAGCAGTTCTTC. The rearrangement uses TRBV7-2 and TRBJ2-1; no definite D call. CDR1 is SGHTA and CDR2 is FQGNSA in the germline V gene. The CDR3 totals 14 residues. V dropped 0 bases and J dropped 1 base, with 4 bases sitting between them.

The chain is built from TRBV10-3 and TRBJ1-2, with 12 bases identical to TRBD1. Germline lookup yields CDR1 ENHRY and CDR2 SYGVKD. The CDR3 runs to 13 residues. The V gene end was trimmed by 6 bases and the J gene end by 7 bases; junction bases not matched to a gene: 3. CDR3 in DNA: TGTGCCATCAGGGGACAGGGGGCGGGTGGCTACACCTTC. Translating gives CAIRGQGAGGYTF.

J is TRBJ2-3 and V is TRBV4-1; 10 bases match TRBD2. The junction had 4 bases not matched to a gene; V was cut back by 2 bases and J by 5 bases. The CDR3 spans 15 residues. Germline V lookup: CDR1 MGHRA, CDR2 YSYEKL. Here the CDR3 reads CASSQTSGIQDTQYF. DNA for the CDR3: TGCGCCAGCAGCCAAACTAGCGGGATACAAGATACGCAGTATTTT.

The chain employs TRBV9 and TRBJ1-5, with 9 nucleotides matching TRBD1. The CDR3 runs 17 residues. Per the germline V gene, CDR1 is SGDLS and CDR2 is YYNGEE. Trimming cost V 0 bases and J 5 bases; bases outside gene matches: 9. The chain's CDR3 is CASSVAAGQGRDQPQHF. The CDR3 DNA follows: TGTGCCAGCAGCGTAGCTGCAGGACAGGGGAGGGATCAGCCCCAGCATTTT.